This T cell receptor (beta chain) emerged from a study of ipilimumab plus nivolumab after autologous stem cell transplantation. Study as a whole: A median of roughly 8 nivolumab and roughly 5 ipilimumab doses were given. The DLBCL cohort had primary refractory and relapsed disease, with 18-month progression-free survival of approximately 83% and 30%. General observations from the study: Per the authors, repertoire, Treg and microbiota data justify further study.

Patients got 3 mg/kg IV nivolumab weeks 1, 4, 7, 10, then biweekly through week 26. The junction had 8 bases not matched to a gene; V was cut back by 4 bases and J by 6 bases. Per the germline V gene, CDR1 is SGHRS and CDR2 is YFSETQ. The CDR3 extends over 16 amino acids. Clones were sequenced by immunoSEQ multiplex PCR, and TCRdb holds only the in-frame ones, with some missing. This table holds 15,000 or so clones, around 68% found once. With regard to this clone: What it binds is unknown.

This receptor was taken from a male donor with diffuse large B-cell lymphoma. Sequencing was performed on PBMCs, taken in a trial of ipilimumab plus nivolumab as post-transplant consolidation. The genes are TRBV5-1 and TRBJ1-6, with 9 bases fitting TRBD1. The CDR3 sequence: CASSEQGAGTNSPLHF. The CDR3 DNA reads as TGCGCCAGCAGCGAACAGGGGGCCGGAACTAATTCACCCCTCCACTTT.